This note documents a single T cell receptor (beta chain) sequence. What it binds is unknown. The data originate from a study of cytomegalovirus exposure and HLA in healthy donors. Overall study: A previous analysis identified 95 million to 120 million unique TCR beta sequences derived from around 200 million T cells. When about 400 donors were genotyped, approximately 80% of them were found to fall in the Caucasian-associated ancestry cluster.

The PCR contained 60 Vbeta and 13 Jbeta primers. In the original processing: In a later analysis, the count reached 80 million or so unique TCR beta chains, with about 12 million shared. Assay used: immunoSEQ multiplex PCR; TCRdb lists only in-frame clones, some missing. V, J and clone size reflect that table, while D and trimming were determined from the DNA. Here the sample spans about 200,000 clones, 82% being singletons. Overall study results and limits: In vitro testing confirmed a few CMV-associated chains as specific for CMV antigens.

This CDR3 is 13 amino acids long. Germline lookup yields CDR1 MNHNS and CDR2 SASEGT. The sequenced material came from PBMCs. This sequence was found in a woman in her forties or fifties in good health and CMV-seropositive. This rearrangement joins TRBV6-1 to TRBJ2-5, with 9 bases that match TRBD1. The end of the DNA is better explained by TRBJ2-7, so the J call may be wrong. CDR3 residues: CATSGTGIYEQYF. CDR3 coding DNA: TGTGCCACCTCCGGGACAGGGATCTACGAGCAGTACTTC.